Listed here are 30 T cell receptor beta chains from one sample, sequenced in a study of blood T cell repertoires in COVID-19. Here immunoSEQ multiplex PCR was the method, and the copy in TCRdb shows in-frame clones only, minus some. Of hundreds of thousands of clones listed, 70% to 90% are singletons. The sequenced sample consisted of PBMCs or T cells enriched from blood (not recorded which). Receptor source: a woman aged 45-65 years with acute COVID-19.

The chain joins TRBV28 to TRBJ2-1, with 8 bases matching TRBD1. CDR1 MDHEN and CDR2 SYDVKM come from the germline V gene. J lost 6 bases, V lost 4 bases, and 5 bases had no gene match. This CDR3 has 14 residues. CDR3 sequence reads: CASSSRTGFNEQFF. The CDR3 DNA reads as TGTGCCAGCAGTTCGAGGACAGGGTTCAATGAGCAGTTCTTC.

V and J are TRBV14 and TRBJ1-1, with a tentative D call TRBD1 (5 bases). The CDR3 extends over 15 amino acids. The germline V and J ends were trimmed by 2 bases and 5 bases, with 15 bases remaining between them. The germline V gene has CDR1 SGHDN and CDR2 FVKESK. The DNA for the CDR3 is TGTGCCAGCAGCCAACATAGGGGCAGCAAGACTGAAGCTTTCTTT. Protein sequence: CASSQHRGSKTEAFF. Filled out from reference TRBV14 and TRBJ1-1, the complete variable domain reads EAGVTQFPSHSVIEKGQTVTLRCDPISGHDNLYWYRRVMGKEIKFLLHFVKESKQDESGMPNNRFLAERTGGTYSTLKVQPAELEDSGVYFCASSQHRGSKTEAFFGQGTRLTVV.

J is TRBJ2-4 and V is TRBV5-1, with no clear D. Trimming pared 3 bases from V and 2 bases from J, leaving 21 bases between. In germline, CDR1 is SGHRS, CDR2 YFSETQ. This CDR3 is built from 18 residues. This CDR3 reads CASSSTPGGQSTKNIQYF. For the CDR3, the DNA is TGCGCCAGCAGCTCGACGCCTGGCGGTCAATCCACCAAAAACATTCAGTACTTC.

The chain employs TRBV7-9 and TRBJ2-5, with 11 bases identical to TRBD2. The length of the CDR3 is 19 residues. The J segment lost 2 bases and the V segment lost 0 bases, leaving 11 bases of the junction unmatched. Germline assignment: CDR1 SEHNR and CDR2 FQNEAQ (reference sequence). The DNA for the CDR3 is TGTGCCAGCAGCTTAGCGAGCGGGACTAGCGGTTCGCCACAAGAGACCCAGTACTTC. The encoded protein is CASSLASGTSGSPQETQYF.

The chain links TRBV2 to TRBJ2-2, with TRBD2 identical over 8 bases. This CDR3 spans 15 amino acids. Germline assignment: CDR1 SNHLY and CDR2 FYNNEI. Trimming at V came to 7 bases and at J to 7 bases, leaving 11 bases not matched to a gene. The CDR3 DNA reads TGTGCCAGCACCCCCCTTAGCGGGACGCACGGGGAGCTGTTTTTT. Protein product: CASTPLSGTHGELFF.

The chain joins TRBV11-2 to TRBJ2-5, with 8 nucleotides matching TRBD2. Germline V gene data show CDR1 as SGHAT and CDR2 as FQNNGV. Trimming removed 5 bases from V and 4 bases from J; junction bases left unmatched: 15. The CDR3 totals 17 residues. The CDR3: CASSPWQSGRGTETQYF. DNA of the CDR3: TGTGCCAGCAGCCCCTGGCAAAGCGGGAGAGGGACAGAGACCCAGTACTTC.

The CDR3 protein is CASSRRENEQFF. DNA for the CDR3: TGTGCCAGCAGCCGTCGGGAAAATGAGCAGTTCTTC. The V call is TRBV3-1 (or the pseudogene TRBV3-2), the J call TRBJ2-1; tentative D call: TRBD2 (5 bases). V gave up 4 bases and J gave up 7 bases, with 8 bases separating them. CDR3 size: 12 residues. Germline values: CDR1 LGHDT, CDR2 YNNKEL (reference sequence).

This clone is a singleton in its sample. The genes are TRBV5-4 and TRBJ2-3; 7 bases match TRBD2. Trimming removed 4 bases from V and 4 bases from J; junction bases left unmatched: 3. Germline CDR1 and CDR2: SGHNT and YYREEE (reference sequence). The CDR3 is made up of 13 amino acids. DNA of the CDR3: TGTGCCAGCAGCCAGGCGGGAGCAGATACGCAGTATTTT. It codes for CASSQAGADTQYF.

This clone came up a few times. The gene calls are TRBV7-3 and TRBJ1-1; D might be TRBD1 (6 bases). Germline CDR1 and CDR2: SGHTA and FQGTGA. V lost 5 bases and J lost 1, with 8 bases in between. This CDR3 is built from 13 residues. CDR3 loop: CASSVQGNTEAFF. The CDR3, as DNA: TGTGCCAGCAGCGTACAGGGGAACACTGAAGCTTTCTTT.

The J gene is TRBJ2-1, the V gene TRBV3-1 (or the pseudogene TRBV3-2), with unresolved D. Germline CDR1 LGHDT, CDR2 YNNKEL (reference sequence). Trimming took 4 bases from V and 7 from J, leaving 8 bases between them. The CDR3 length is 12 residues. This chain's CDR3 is CASSRSNNEQFF. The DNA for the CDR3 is TGTGCCAGCAGCCGTAGTAATAATGAGCAGTTCTTC.

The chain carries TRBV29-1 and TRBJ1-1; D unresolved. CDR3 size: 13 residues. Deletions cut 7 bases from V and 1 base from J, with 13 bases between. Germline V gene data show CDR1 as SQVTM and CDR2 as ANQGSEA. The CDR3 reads CSGLAQSNTEAFF. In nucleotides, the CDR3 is TGCAGCGGCCTGGCACAGTCGAACACTGAAGCTTTCTTT.

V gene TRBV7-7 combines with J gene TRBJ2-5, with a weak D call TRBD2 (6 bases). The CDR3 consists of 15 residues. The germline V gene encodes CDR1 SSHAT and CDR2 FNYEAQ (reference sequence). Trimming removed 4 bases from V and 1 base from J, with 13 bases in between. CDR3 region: CASSSLAGPQETQYF. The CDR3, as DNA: TGTGCCAGCAGCTCCCTGGCGGGGCCCCAAGAGACCCAGTACTTC.

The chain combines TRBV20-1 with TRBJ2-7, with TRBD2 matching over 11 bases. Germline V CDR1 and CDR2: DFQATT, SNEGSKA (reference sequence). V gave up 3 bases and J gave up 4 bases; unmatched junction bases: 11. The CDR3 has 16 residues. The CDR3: CSASSFGTSGRYEQYF. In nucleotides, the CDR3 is TGCAGTGCTAGTTCATTCGGGACTAGCGGAAGATACGAGCAGTACTTC.

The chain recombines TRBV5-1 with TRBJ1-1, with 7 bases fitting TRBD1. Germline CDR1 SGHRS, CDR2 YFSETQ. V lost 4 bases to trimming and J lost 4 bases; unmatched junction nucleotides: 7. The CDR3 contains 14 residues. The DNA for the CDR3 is TGCGCCAGCAGCCAAACAGGGGTGGGCACTGAAGCTTTCTTT. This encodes CASSQTGVGTEAFF.

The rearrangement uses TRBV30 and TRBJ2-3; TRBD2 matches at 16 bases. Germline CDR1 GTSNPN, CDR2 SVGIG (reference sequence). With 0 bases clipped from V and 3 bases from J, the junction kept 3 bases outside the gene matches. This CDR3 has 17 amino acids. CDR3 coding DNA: TGTGCCTGGAGTGTAGGGACTAGCGGGAGGGCTACAGATACGCAGTATTTT. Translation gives CAWSVGTSGRATDTQYF.

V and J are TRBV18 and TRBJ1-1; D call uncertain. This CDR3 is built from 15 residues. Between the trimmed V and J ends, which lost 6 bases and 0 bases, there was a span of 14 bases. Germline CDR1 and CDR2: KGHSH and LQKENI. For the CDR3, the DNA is TGTGCCAGCTCCACATCGGAAAGCGTGAACACTGAAGCTTTCTTT. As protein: CASSTSESVNTEAFF.

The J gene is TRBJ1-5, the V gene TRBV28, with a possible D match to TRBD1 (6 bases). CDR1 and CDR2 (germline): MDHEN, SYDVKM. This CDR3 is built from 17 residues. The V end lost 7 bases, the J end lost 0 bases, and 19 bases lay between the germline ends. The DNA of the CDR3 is TGTGCCAGCAACGGGCAGGGGCGAAGGTATAGCAATCAGCCCCAGCATTTT. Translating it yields CASNGQGRRYSNQPQHF. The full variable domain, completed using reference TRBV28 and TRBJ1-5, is DVKVTQSSRYLVKRTGEKVFLECVQDMDHENMFWYRQDPGLGLRLIYFSYDVKMKEKGDIPEGYSVSREKKERFSLILESASTNQTSMYLCASNGQGRRYSNQPQHFGDGTRLSIL.

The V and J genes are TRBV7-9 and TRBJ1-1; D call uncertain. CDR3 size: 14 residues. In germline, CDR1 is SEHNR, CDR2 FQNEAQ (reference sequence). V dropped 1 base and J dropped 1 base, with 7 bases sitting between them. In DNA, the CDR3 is TGTGCCAGCAGCTTAGACGAGGCGAACACTGAAGCTTTCTTT. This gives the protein CASSLDEANTEAFF.

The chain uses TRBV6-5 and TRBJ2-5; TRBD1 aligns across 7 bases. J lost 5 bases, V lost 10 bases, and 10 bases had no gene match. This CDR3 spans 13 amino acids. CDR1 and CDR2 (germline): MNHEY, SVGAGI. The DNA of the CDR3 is TGTGCCACCCATAGGGGGCTGTTGGAGACCCAGTACTTC. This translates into CATHRGLLETQYF.

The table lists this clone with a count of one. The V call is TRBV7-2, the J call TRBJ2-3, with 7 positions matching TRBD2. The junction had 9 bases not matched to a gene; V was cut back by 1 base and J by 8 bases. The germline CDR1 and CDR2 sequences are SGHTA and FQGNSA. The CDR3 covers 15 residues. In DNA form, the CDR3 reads TGTGCCAGCAGCTTAGTGAGCGGGATCGAAGGTACGCAGTATTTT. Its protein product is CASSLVSGIEGTQYF.

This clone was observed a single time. The CDR3 sequence is CATSRDYGQDVYSPLHF. CDR3 nucleotide sequence: TGTGCCACCAGCAGAGATTACGGACAGGATGTTTATTCACCCCTCCACTTT. The gene calls are TRBV15 and TRBJ1-6; 7 positions agree with TRBD1. J was trimmed by 8 bases and V by 0 bases; bases with no gene match: 10. CDR3 size: 17 residues. Germline V CDR1 and CDR2: LNHNV, YYDKDF (reference sequence).

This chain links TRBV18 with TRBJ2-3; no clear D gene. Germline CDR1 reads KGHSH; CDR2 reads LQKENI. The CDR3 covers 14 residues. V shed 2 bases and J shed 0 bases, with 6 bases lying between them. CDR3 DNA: TGTGCCAGCTCACCATCCCAAAGCACAGATACGCAGTATTTT. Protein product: CASSPSQSTDTQYF.

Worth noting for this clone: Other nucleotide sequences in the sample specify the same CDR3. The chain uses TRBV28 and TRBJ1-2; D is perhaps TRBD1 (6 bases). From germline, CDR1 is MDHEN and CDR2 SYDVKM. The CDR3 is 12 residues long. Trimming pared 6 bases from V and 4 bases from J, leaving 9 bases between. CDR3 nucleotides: TGTGCCAGCAGGACAGGCGGCTATGGCTACACCTTC. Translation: CASRTGGYGYTF.

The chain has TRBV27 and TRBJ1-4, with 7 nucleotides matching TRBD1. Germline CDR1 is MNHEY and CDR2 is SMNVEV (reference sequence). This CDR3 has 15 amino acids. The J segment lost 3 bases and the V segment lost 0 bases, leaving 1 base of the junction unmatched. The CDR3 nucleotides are TGTGCCAGCAGTTTATCAGGGGGCCCTAATGAAAAACTGTTTTTT. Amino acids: CASSLSGGPNEKLFF.

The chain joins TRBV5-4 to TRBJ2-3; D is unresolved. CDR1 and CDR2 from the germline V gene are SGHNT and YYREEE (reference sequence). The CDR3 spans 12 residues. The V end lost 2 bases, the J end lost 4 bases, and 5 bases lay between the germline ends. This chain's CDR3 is CASSFQADTQYF. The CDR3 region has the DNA TGTGCCAGCAGCTTTCAGGCAGATACGCAGTATTTT.

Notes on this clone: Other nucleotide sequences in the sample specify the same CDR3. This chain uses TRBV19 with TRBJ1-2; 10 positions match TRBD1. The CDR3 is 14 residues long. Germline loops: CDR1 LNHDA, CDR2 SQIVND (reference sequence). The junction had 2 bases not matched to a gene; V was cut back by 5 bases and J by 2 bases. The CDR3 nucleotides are TGTGCCAGTAGTCGGGACAGGGGAAACTATGGCTACACCTTC. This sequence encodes CASSRDRGNYGYTF.

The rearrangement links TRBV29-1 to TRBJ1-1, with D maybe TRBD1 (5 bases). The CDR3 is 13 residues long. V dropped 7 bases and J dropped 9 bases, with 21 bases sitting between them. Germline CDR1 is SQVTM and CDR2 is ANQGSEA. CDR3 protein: CSAQRPQERQAFF. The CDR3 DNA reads TGCAGCGCCCAAAGACCACAGGAGAGGCAAGCTTTCTTT.

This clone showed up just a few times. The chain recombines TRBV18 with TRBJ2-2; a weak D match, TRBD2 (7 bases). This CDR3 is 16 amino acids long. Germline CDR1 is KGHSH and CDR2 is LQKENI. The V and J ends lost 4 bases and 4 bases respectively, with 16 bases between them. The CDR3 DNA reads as TGTGCCAGCTCACAAGAACAGGGAGGGAGCACCGGGGAGCTGTTTTTT. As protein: CASSQEQGGSTGELFF.

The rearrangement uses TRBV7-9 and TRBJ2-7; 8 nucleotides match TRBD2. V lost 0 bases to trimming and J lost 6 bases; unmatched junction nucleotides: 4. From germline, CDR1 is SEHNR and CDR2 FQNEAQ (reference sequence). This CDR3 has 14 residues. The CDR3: CASSLAAGGGEQYF. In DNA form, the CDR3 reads TGTGCCAGCAGCTTAGCCGCGGGAGGCGGCGAGCAGTACTTC. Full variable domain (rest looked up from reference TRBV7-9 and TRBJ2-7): DTGVSQNPRHKITKRGQNVTFRCDPISEHNRLYWYRQTLGQGPEFLTYFQNEAQLEKSRLLSDRFSAERPKGSFSTLEIQRTEQGDSAMYLCASSLAAGGGEQYFGPGTRLTVT.

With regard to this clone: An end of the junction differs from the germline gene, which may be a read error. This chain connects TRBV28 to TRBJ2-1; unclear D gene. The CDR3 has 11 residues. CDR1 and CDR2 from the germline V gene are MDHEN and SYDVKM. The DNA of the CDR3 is TGTGCCAGCAGTTTAGTCAATGAGCGGTTCTTC. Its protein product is CASSLVNERFF.